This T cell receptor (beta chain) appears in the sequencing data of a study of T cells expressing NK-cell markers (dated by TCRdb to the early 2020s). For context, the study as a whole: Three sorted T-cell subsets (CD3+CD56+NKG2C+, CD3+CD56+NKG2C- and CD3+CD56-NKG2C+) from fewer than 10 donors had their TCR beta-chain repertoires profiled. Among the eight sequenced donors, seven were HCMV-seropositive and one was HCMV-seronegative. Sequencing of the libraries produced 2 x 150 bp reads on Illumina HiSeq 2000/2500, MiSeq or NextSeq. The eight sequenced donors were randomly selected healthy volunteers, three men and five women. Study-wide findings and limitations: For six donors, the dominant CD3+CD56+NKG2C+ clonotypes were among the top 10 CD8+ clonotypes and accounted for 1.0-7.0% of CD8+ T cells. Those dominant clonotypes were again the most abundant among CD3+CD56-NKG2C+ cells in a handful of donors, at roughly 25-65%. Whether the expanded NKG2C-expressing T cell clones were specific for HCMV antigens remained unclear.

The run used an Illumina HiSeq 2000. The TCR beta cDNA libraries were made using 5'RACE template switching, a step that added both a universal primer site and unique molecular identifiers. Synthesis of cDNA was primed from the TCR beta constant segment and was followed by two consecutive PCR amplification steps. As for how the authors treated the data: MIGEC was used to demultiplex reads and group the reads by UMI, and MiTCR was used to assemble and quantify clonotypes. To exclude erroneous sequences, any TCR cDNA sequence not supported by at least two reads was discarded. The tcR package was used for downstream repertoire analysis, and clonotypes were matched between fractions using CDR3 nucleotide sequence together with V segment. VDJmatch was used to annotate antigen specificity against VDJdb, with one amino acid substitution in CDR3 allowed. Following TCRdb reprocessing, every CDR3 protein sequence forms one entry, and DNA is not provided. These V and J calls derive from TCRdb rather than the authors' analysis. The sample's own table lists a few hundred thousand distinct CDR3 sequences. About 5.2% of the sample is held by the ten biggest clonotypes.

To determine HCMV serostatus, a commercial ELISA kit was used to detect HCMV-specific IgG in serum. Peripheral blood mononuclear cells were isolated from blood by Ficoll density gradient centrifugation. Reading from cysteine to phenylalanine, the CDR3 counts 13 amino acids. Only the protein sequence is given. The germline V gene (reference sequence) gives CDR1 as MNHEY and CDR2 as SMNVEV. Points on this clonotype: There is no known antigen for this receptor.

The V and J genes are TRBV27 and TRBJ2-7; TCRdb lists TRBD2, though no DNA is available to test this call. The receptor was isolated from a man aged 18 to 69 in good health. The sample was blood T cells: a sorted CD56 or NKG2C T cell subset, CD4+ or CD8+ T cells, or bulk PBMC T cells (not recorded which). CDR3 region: CASSLEGPYEQYF.